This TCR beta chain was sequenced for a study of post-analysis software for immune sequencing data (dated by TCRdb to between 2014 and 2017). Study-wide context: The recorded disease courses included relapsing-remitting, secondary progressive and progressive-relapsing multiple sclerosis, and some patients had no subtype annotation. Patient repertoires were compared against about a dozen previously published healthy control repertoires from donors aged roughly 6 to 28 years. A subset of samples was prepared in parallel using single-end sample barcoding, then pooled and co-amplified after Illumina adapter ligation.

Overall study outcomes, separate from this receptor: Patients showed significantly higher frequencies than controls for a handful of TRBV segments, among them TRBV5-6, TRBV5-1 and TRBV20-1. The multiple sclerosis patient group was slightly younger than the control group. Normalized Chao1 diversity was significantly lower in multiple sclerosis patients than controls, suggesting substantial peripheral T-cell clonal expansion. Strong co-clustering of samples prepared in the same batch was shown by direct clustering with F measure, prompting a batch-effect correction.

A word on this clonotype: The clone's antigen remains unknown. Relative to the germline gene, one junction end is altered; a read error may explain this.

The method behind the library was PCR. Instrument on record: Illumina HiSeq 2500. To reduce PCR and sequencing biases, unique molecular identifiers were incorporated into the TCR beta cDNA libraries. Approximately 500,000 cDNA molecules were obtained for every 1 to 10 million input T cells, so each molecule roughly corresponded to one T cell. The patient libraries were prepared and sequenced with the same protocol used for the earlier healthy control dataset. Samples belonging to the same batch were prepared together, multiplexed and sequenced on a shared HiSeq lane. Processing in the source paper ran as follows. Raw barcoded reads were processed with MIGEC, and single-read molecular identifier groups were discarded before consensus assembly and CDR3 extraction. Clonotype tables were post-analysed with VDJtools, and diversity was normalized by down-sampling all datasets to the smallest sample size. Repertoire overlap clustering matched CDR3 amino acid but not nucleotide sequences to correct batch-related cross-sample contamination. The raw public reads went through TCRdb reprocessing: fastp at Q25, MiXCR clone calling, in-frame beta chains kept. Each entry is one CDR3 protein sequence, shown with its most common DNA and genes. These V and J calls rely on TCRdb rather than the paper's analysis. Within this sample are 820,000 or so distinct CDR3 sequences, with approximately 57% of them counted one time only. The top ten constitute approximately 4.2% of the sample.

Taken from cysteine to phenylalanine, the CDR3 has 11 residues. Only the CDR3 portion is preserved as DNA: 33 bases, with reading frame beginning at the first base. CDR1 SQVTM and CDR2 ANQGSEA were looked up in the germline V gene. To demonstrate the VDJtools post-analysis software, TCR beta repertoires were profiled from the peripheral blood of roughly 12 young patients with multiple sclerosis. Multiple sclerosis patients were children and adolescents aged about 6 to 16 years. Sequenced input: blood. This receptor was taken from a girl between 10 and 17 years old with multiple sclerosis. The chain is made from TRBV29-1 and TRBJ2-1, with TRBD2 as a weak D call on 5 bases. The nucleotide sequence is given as TGCAGTGTTGTTGGGGAGTTTGAGCAGTTCTTC. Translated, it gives CSVVGEFEQFF.